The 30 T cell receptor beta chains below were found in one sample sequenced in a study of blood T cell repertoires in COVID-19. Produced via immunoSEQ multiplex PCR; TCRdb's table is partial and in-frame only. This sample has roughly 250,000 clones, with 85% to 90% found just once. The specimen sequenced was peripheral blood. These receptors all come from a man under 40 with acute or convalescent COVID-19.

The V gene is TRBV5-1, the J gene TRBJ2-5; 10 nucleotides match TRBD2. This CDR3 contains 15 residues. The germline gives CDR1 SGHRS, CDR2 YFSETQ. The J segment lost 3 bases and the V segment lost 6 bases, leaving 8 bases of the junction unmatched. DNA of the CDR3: TGCGCCAGCATACCTAGCGGGGGTCGCGAAGAGACCCAGTACTTC. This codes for CASIPSGGREETQYF.

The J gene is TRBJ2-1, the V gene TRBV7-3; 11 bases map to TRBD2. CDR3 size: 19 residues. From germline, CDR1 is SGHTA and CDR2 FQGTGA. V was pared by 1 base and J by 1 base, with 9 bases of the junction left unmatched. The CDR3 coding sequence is TGTGCCAGCAGCTTAATACCACTAGCGGGGGCTATTTCCTACAATGAGCAGTTCTTC. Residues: CASSLIPLAGAISYNEQFF.

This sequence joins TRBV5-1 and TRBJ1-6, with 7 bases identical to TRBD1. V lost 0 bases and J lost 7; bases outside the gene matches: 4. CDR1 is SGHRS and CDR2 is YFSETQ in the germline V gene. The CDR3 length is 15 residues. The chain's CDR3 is CASSLGQGANSPLHF. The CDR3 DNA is TGCGCCAGCAGCTTGGGACAGGGAGCAAATTCACCCCTCCACTTT. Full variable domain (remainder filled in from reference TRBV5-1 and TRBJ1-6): KAGVTQTPRYLIKTRGQQVTLSCSPISGHRSVSWYQQTPGQGLQFLFEYFSETQRNKGNFPGRFSGRQFSNSRSEMNVSTLELGDSALYLCASSLGQGANSPLHFGNGTRLTVT.

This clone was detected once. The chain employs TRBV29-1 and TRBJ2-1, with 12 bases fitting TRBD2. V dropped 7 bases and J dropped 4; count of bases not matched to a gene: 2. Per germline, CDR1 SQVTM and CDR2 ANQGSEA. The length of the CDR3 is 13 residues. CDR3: CSAGTSGYNEQFF. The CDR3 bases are TGCAGCGCCGGGACTAGCGGGTACAATGAGCAGTTCTTC.

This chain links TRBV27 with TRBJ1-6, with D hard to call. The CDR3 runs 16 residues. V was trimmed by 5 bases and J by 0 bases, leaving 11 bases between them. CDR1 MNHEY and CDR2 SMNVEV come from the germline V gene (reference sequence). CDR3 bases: TGTGCCAGCAGTCCCCGGGCGGGCTCCTATAATTCACCCCTCCACTTT. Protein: CASSPRAGSYNSPLHF.

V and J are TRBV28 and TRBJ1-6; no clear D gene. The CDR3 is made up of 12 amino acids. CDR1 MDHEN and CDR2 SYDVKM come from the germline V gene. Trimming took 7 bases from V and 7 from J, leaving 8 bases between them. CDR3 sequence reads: CASKTGNSPLHF. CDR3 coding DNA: TGTGCCAGCAAGACGGGGAATTCACCCCTCCACTTT. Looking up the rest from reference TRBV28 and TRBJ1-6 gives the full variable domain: DVKVTQSSRYLVKRTGEKVFLECVQDMDHENMFWYRQDPGLGLRLIYFSYDVKMKEKGDIPEGYSVSREKKERFSLILESASTNQTSMYLCASKTGNSPLHFGNGTRLTVT.

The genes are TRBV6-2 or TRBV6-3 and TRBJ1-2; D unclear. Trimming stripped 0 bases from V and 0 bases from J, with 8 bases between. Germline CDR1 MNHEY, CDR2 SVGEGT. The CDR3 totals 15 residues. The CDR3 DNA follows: TGTGCCAGCAGTTACTCGGCCAAAGCTAACTATGGCTACACCTTC. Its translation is CASSYSAKANYGYTF.

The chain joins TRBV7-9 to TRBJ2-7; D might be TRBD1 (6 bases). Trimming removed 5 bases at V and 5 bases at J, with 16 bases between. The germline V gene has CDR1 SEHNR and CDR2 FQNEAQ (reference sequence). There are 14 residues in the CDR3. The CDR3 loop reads CASSLQGSSDEQYF. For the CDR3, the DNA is TGTGCCAGCAGCCTACAGGGCTCTTCCGACGAGCAGTACTTC. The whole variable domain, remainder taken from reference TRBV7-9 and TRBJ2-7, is DTGVSQNPRHKITKRGQNVTFRCDPISEHNRLYWYRQTLGQGPEFLTYFQNEAQLEKSRLLSDRFSAERPKGSFSTLEIQRTEQGDSAMYLCASSLQGSSDEQYFGPGTRLTVT.

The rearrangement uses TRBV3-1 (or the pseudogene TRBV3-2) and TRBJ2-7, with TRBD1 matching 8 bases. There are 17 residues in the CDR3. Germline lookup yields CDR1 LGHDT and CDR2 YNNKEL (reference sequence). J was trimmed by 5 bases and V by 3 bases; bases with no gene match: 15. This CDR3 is CASSHEFPGQGLNEQYF. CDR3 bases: TGTGCCAGCAGCCATGAATTTCCCGGACAGGGTCTTAACGAGCAGTACTTC.

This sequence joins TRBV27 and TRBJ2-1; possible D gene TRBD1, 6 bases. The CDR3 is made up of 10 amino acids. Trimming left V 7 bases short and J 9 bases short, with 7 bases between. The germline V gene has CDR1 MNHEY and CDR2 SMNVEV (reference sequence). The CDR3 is CASKGGEQFF. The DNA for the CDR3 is TGTGCCAGCAAAGGGGGTGAGCAGTTCTTC.

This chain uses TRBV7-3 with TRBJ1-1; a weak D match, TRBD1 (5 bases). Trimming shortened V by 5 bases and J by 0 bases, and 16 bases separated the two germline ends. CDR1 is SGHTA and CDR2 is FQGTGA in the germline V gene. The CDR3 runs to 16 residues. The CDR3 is CASSINRLGMNTEAFF. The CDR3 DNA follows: TGTGCCAGCAGCATAAACAGGTTGGGGATGAACACTGAAGCTTTCTTT.

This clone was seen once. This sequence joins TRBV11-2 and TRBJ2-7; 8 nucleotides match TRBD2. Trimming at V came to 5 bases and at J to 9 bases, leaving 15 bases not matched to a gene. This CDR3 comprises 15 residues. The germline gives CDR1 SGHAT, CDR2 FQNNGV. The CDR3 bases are TGTGCCAGCAGCCACACTAGCGGACTCACCAATGGGCAGTACTTC. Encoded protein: CASSHTSGLTNGQYF.

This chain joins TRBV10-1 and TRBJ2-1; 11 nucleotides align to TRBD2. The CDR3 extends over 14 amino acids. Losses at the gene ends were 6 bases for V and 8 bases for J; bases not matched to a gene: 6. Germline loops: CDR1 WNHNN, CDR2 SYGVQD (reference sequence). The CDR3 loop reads CASRTSGMVYEQFF. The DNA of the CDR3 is TGCGCCAGCAGGACTAGCGGGATGGTATATGAGCAGTTCTTC.

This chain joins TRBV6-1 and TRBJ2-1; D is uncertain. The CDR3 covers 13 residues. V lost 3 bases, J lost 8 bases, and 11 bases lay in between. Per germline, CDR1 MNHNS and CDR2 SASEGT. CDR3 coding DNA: TGTGCCAGCAGTGATTGGTTTCGGGATGAGCAGTTCTTC. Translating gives CASSDWFRDEQFF.

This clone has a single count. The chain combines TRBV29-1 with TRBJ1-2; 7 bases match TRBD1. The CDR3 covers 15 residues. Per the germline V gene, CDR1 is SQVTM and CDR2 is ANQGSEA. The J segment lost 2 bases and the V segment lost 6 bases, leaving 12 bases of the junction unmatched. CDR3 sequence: CSVSGTGQTNYGYTF. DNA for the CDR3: TGCAGCGTGTCGGGCACGGGACAGACAAACTATGGCTACACCTTC.

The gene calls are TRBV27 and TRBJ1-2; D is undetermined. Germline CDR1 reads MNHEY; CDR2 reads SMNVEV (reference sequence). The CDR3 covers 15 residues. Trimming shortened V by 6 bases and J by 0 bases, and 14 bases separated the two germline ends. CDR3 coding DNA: TGTGCCAGCAGACCCCGAGGGCAGTCTAACTATGGCTACACCTTC. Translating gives CASRPRGQSNYGYTF.

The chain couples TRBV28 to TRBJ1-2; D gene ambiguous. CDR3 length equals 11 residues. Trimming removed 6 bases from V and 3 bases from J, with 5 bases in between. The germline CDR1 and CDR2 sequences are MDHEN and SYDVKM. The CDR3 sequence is CASRQDYGYTF. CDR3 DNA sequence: TGTGCCAGCAGGCAGGACTATGGCTACACCTTC.

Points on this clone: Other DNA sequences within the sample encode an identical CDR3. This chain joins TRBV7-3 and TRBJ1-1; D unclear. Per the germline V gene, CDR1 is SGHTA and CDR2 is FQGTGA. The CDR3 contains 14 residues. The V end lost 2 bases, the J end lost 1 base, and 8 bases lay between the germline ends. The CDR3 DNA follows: TGTGCCAGCAGCTTATCGGGGAGGAACACTGAAGCTTTCTTT. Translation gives CASSLSGRNTEAFF.

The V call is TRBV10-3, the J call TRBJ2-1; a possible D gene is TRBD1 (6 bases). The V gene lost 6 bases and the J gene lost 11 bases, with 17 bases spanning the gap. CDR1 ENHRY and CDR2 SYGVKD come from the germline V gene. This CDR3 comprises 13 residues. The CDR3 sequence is CAIRNPLRGQQFF. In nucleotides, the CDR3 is TGTGCCATCAGGAACCCCCTCAGGGGACAGCAGTTCTTC.

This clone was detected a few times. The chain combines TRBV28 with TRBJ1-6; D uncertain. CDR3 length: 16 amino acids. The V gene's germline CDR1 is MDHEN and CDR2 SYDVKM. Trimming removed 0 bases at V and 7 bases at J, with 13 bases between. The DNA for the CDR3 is TGTGCCAGCAGTTTATGGTTGGGGAGTGGCAATTCACCCCTCCACTTT. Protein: CASSLWLGSGNSPLHF.

CDR3 DNA: TGTGCCAGCAGTTACGACAGGGCCTATGGCTACACCTTC. This codes for CASSYDRAYGYTF. The V gene is TRBV6-5, the J gene TRBJ1-2, with 7 bases fitting TRBD1. Trimming at V came to 2 bases and at J to 4 bases, leaving 1 base not matched to a gene. From germline, CDR1 is MNHEY and CDR2 SVGAGI. The CDR3 spans 13 residues.

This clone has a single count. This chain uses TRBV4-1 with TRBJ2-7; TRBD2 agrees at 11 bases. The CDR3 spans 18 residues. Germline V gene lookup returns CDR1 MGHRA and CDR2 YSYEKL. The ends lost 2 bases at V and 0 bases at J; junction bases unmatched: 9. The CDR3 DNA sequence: TGCGCCAGCAGCCAACAAATTCTAGCGGGGGGCATCTCCTACGAGCAGTACTTC. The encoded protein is CASSQQILAGGISYEQYF.

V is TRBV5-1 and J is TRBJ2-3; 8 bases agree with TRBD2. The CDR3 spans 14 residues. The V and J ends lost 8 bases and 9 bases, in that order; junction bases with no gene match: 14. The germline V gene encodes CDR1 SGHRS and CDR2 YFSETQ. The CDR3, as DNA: TGCGCCAGTTATCCGGGACTAGGATTAAGAACGCAGTATTTT. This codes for CASYPGLGLRTQYF.

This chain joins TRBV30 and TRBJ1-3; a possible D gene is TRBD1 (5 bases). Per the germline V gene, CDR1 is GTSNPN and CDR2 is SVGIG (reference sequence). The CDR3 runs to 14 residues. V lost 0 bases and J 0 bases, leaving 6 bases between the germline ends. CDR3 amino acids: CAWSVQDSGNTIYF. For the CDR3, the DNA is TGTGCCTGGAGTGTACAGGACTCTGGAAACACCATATATTTT.

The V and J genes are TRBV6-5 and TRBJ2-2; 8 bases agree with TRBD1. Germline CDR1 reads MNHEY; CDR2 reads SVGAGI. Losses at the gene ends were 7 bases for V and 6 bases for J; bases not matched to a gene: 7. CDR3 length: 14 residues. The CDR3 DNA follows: TGTGCCAGCAACCCCCTCAGGGGGCCCGGGGAGCTGTTTTTT. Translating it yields CASNPLRGPGELFF.

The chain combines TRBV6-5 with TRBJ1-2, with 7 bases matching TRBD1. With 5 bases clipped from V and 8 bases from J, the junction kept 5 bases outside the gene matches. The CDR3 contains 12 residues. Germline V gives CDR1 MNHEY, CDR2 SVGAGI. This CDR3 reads CASSTTGIGYTF. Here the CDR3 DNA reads TGTGCCAGCAGTACGACAGGGATCGGCTACACCTTC.

Here the CDR3 DNA reads TGCGCCAGCAGCCGCCAGGGCCCCGAAAAACTGTTTTTT. It translates to CASSRQGPEKLFF. This chain links TRBV4-1 with TRBJ1-4, with D tentatively TRBD1 (5 bases). The CDR3 extends over 13 amino acids. Germline values: CDR1 MGHRA, CDR2 YSYEKL. The ends were cut back, 4 bases at V and 8 bases at J, with 11 bases in the middle.

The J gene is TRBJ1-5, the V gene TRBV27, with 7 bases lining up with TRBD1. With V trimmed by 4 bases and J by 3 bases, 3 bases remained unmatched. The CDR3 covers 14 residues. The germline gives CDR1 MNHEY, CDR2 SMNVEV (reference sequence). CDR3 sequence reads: CASSSGTVNQPQHF. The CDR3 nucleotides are TGTGCCAGCAGTTCCGGGACAGTCAATCAGCCCCAGCATTTT.

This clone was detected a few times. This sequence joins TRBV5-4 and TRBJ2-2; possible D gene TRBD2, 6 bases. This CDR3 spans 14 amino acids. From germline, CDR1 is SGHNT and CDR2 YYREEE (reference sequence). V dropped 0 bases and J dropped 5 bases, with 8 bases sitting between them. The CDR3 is CASSLAGTTGELFF. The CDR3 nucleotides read TGTGCCAGCAGCTTGGCCGGGACTACCGGGGAGCTGTTTTTT. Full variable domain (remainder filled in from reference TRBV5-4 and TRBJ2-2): ETGVTQSPTHLIKTRGQQVTLRCSSQSGHNTVSWYQQALGQGPQFIFQYYREEENGRGNFPPRFSGLQFPNYSSELNVNALELDDSALYLCASSLAGTTGELFFGEGSRLTVL.

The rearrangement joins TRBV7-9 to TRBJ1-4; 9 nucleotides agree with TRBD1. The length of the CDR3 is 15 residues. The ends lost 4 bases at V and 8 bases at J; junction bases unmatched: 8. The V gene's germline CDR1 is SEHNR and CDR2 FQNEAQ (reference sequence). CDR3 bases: TGTGCCAGCAGCTACTACAGGGGGCTTGGGGAAAAACTGTTTTTT. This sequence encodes CASSYYRGLGEKLFF.